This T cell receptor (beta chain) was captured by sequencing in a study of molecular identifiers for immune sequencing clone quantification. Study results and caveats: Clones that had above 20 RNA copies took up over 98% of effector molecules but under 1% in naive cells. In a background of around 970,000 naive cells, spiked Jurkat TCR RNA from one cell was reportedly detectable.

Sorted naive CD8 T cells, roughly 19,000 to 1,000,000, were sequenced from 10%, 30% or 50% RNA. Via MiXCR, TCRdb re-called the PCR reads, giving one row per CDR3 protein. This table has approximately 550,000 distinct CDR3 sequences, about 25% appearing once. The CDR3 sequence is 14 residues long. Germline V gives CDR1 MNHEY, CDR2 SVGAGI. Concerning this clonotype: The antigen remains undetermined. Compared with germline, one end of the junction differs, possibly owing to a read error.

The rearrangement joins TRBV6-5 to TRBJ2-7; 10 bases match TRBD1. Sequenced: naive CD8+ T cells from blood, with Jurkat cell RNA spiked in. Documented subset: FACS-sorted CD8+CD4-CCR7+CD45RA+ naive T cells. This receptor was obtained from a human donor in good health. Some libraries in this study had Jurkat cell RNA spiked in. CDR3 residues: CASCYSGTGAEQYF. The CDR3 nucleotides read TGTGCCAGCTGTTACTCCGGGACAGGGGCCGAGCAGTACTTC.